Listed here are 25 T cell receptor beta chains from one sample, sequenced in a study of response to subunit inactivated influenza vaccine. TCRdb reprocessed the RT-PCR reads with MiXCR, giving one entry per CDR3 protein. The sample yields 800,000 to 1,000,000 distinct CDR3 sequences, 21% seen once. Sequencing was performed on PBMCs from blood, taken 5 to 6 days after vaccination. Every receptor here comes from a man in his fifties who received an inactivated influenza vaccine.

This clonotype was counted only a few times. The V call is TRBV6-2 or TRBV6-3, the J call TRBJ1-1; D not resolved. The CDR3 length is 12 residues. The germline V and J ends were trimmed by 6 bases and 2 bases, with 7 bases remaining between them. CDR1 and CDR2 (germline): MNHEY, SVGEGT. Written as DNA, the CDR3 is TGTGCCAGCAGCTCAATTAACACTGAAGCTTTCTTT. This sequence encodes CASSSINTEAFF.

The chain couples TRBV29-1 to TRBJ1-1, with D perhaps matching TRBD1 (5 bases). V lost 7 bases and J 0 bases, leaving 9 bases between the germline ends. The CDR3 is 12 residues long. Germline lookup yields CDR1 SQVTM and CDR2 ANQGSEA. DNA for the CDR3: TGCAGCGCCGGGACGGTGAACACTGAAGCTTTCTTT. Translating it yields CSAGTVNTEAFF. The full variable domain, completed using reference TRBV29-1 and TRBJ1-1, is SAVISQKPSRDICQRGTSLTIQCQVDSQVTMMFWYRQQPGQSLTLIATANQGSEATYESGFVIDKFPISRPNLTFSTLTVSNMSPEDSSIYLCSAGTVNTEAFFGQGTRLTVV.

This clonotype was seen ten or more times. The genes are TRBV6-1 and TRBJ2-3, with 7 bases fitting TRBD1. The J segment lost 3 bases and the V segment lost 5 bases, leaving 8 bases of the junction unmatched. In germline, CDR1 is MNHNS, CDR2 SASEGT. This CDR3 contains 15 residues. CDR3 sequence: CASSPRGRGTDTQYF. CDR3 DNA sequence: TGTGCCAGCAGTCCCCGGGGCAGGGGGACAGATACGCAGTATTTT.

The rearrangement uses TRBV5-6 and TRBJ1-2; D uncertain. Germline V CDR1 and CDR2: SGHDT, YYEEEE. V was clipped by 4 bases and J by 0 bases, with 10 bases between them. The CDR3 consists of 14 residues. Here the CDR3 DNA reads TGTGCCAGCAGCCCGGACCCCGCTAACTATGGCTACACCTTC. Translated: CASSPDPANYGYTF.

The chain links TRBV11-2 to TRBJ2-2, with 10 bases lining up with TRBD1. Germline V lookup: CDR1 SGHAT, CDR2 FQNNGV. The CDR3 contains 18 residues. Germline trimming cut 1 base from V and 8 bases from J; bases unmatched to any gene: 13. CDR3 protein: CASSLVGVPGQGSGELFF. The CDR3 nucleotides read TGTGCCAGCAGCTTAGTGGGCGTCCCGGGACAGGGGTCGGGGGAGCTGTTTTTT. Full variable domain (remainder filled in from reference TRBV11-2 and TRBJ2-2): EAGVAQSPRYKIIEKRQSVAFWCNPISGHATLYWYQQILGQGPKLLIQFQNNGVVDDSQLPKDRFSAERLKGVDSTLKIQPAKLEDSAVYLCASSLVGVPGQGSGELFFGEGSRLTVL.

This rearrangement joins TRBV12-3 or TRBV12-4 to TRBJ2-3; D ambiguous. The CDR3 has 15 residues. V gave up 3 bases and J gave up 0 bases, with 10 bases separating them. CDR3 DNA sequence: TGTGCCAGCAGTTTTCGAGTTTGGAGCACAGATACGCAGTATTTT. It yields the protein CASSFRVWSTDTQYF.

This clonotype showed up just once. With a much larger clone just one base away, this may be a read error. This sequence joins TRBV5-5 and TRBJ2-2; no firm D call. Germline assignment: CDR1 SGHKS and CDR2 YYEKEE (reference sequence). The CDR3 loop spans 14 amino acids. CDR3 sequence (DNA): TGTGGCAGCAGCTTGACCCAGAACACCGGGGAGCTGTTTTTT. It specifies CGSSLTQNTGELFF.

This clonotype was detected only a few times. The CDR3 protein is CASSAHKFYEQYF. The CDR3 coding sequence is TGTGCCAGCAGCGCCCATAAGTTTTACGAGCAGTACTTC. The chain carries TRBV7-2 and TRBJ2-7, with D hard to call. V was clipped by 5 bases and J by 4 bases, with 12 bases between them. CDR3 size: 13 residues. Germline V gene data show CDR1 as SGHTA and CDR2 as FQGNSA.

This clonotype has a handful of counts. V usage is TRBV5-1 and J usage is TRBJ2-3; TRBD2 matches 10 bases. Germline V lookup: CDR1 SGHRS, CDR2 YFSETQ. J was trimmed by 4 bases and V by 0 bases; bases with no gene match: 2. The CDR3 covers 15 residues. CDR3 loop: CASSLERGGSDTQYF. In DNA form, the CDR3 reads TGCGCCAGCAGCTTGGAGCGGGGGGGTTCAGATACGCAGTATTTT.

This clonotype was seen more than once but under ten times. The V call is TRBV15, the J call TRBJ2-1; a weak D match, TRBD2 (5 bases). This CDR3 comprises 12 residues. CDR1 and CDR2 from the germline V gene are LNHNV and YYDKDF (reference sequence). V was pared by 5 bases and J by 7 bases, with 9 bases between. CDR3 in amino acids: CATSRRTNEQFF. The CDR3 DNA follows: TGTGCCACCAGCCGTCGGACTAATGAGCAGTTCTTC.

CDR3: CATGRDRVNQPQHF. CDR3 DNA: TGTGCCACCGGGAGGGACAGGGTCAATCAGCCCCAGCATTTT. J is TRBJ1-5 and V is TRBV15; 9 nucleotides align to TRBD1. The CDR3 runs 14 residues. CDR1 is LNHNV, CDR2 YYDKDF, per germline (reference sequence). Trimming removed 8 bases from V and 3 bases from J; junction bases left unmatched: 5.

The CDR3 reads CASSLGSGVYQPQHF. The CDR3 nucleotides are TGTGCCAGCAGCTTAGGTTCGGGGGTCTATCAGCCCCAGCATTTT. The chain recombines TRBV7-2 with TRBJ1-5, with a possible D match to TRBD1 (5 bases). V gave up 1 base and J gave up 5 bases, with 12 bases separating them. Germline assignment: CDR1 SGHTA and CDR2 FQGNSA. This CDR3 region has 15 residues. Based on the CDR3 plus reference TRBV7-2 and TRBJ1-5, the full variable domain is GAGVSQSPSNKVTEKGKDVELRCDPISGHTALYWYRQSLGQGLEFLIYFQGNSAPDKSGLPSDRFSAERTGGSVSTLTIQRTQQEDSAVYLCASSLGSGVYQPQHFGDGTRLSIL.

This chain links TRBV5-1 with TRBJ2-7, with TRBD2 as a possible D gene (5 bases). There are 15 residues in the CDR3. CDR1 SGHRS and CDR2 YFSETQ come from the germline V gene. With 3 bases removed from V and 4 bases from J, the gap between germline ends came to 17 bases. This chain's CDR3 is CASSSLGLSGYEQYF. DNA for the CDR3: TGCGCCAGCAGCTCATTAGGATTGTCGGGATACGAGCAGTACTTC. The full variable domain, its missing parts supplied by reference TRBV5-1 and TRBJ2-7, is KAGVTQTPRYLIKTRGQQVTLSCSPISGHRSVSWYQQTPGQGLQFLFEYFSETQRNKGNFPGRFSGRQFSNSRSEMNVSTLELGDSALYLCASSSLGLSGYEQYFGPGTRLTVT.

The chain recombines TRBV20-1 with TRBJ2-1, with 7 positions matching TRBD1. The CDR3 consists of 14 residues. The germline V gene encodes CDR1 DFQATT and CDR2 SNEGSKA (reference sequence). Trimming cost V 6 bases and J 9 bases; bases outside gene matches: 14. CDR3 in DNA: TGCAGTGCGCCCGCTAGACAGGGTGTCAGTGAGCAGTTCTTC. It codes for CSAPARQGVSEQFF.

This clonotype turned up a few times. CDR3 sequence: CASSLGPLAYEQYF. The CDR3 bases are TGCGCCAGCAGCTTGGGACCTCTAGCCTACGAGCAGTACTTC. The chain carries TRBV5-1 and TRBJ2-7; unclear D gene. The germline CDR1 and CDR2 sequences are SGHRS and YFSETQ. The V gene lost 0 bases and the J gene lost 2 bases, with 9 bases spanning the gap. The CDR3 length is 14 residues.

The table lists this clonotype with a few counts. This chain uses TRBV10-2 with TRBJ2-1, with 8 bases aligning to TRBD1. Germline values: CDR1 WSHSY, CDR2 SAAADI. After removal of 6 bases from V and 7 bases from J, the junction contained 11 bases not matched to a gene. This CDR3 region has 15 residues. The CDR3 sequence: CASRADRARGNEQFF. The CDR3 coding sequence is TGCGCCAGCAGGGCGGACAGGGCGAGGGGTAATGAGCAGTTCTTC.

This chain links TRBV7-8 with TRBJ2-5; possible D gene TRBD2, 5 bases. Germline V CDR1 and CDR2: SGHVS, FQNEAQ. Trimming pared 5 bases from V and 5 bases from J, leaving 21 bases between. CDR3 length: 16 residues. DNA for the CDR3: TGTGCCAGCAGCCCCTATCTCGCGGGCACCAGGGAGACCCAGTACTTC. Protein: CASSPYLAGTRETQYF.

The chain employs TRBV9 and TRBJ2-1, with D possibly being TRBD1 (6 bases). V was clipped by 6 bases and J by 3 bases, with 16 bases between them. Germline CDR1 and CDR2: SGDLS and YYNGEE. The CDR3 extends over 15 amino acids. The CDR3 DNA is TGTGCCAGCACCAAAAACCAGGACAGCTACAATGAGCAGTTCTTC. Amino acid sequence: CASTKNQDSYNEQFF.

In this sample, this clonotype turned up a few times. The CDR3 protein is CASQGGGTLNEQFF. The CDR3 DNA reads TGTGCCAGCCAGGGAGGTGGGACCTTGAATGAGCAGTTCTTC. The J gene is TRBJ2-1, the V gene TRBV28; a weak D match, TRBD2 (6 bases). This CDR3 has 14 residues. V was trimmed by 8 bases and J by 7 bases, leaving 18 bases between them. From germline, CDR1 is MDHEN and CDR2 SYDVKM. Using reference TRBV28 and TRBJ2-1 for the parts outside the CDR3, the full variable domain is DVKVTQSSRYLVKRTGEKVFLECVQDMDHENMFWYRQDPGLGLRLIYFSYDVKMKEKGDIPEGYSVSREKKERFSLILESASTNQTSMYLCASQGGGTLNEQFFGPGTRLTVL.

A few counts support this clonotype. The chain has TRBV7-6 and TRBJ2-7, with 9 bases that match TRBD2. Per germline, CDR1 SGHVS and CDR2 FNYEAQ. There are 17 residues in the CDR3. V lost 5 bases, J lost 3 bases, and 14 bases stayed unmatched. The CDR3 region is CASSRSRGSSGIYEQYF. CDR3 DNA: TGTGCCAGCAGCCGCAGCCGGGGGTCTAGCGGGATCTACGAGCAGTACTTC.

CDR3 sequence reads: CASSFPRQGESGELFF. CDR3 nucleotides: TGTGCCAGCAGCTTCCCCCGACAGGGAGAATCCGGGGAGCTGTTTTTT. The gene calls are TRBV11-2 and TRBJ2-2, with TRBD1 matching over 7 bases. The CDR3 sequence is 16 residues long. V dropped 3 bases and J dropped 6; count of bases not matched to a gene: 10. Germline V gives CDR1 SGHAT, CDR2 FQNNGV.

This chain uses TRBV12-3 or TRBV12-4 with TRBJ2-1, with TRBD2 matching over 9 bases. Trimming took 1 base from V and 6 from J; bases not matched to a gene: 4. This CDR3 is 15 amino acids long. The CDR3 sequence is CASSLGGGRANEQFF. Here the CDR3 DNA reads TGTGCCAGCAGTTTAGGTGGCGGGAGGGCCAATGAGCAGTTCTTC.

V gene TRBV12-2 combines with J gene TRBJ2-1; TRBD1, as called in the table, went unchecked against the DNA. TRBV12-2 is listed as a pseudogene. The CDR3 runs to 15 residues. The CDR3 loop is CASRLDDRVGNEQFF. In nucleotides, the CDR3 is TGTGCAAGTCGCTTGGATGACAGGGTGGGCAATGAGCAGTTCTTC.

The CDR3 DNA reads as TGTGCCAGCAGCTTATTGGGGGCGCGAGATACGCAGTATTTT. Encoded protein: CASSLLGARDTQYF. J is TRBJ2-3 and V is TRBV7-3, with D possibly being TRBD1 (6 bases). The germline V gene has CDR1 SGHTA and CDR2 FQGTGA. Trimming took off 2 bases at V and 5 bases at J, with 11 bases between the two ends. The CDR3 totals 14 residues. Full variable domain (missing parts from reference TRBV7-3 and TRBJ2-3): GAGVSQTPSNKVTEKGKYVELRCDPISGHTALYWYRQSLGQGPEFLIYFQGTGAADDSGLPNDRFFAVRPEGSVSTLKIQRTERGDSAVYLCASSLLGARDTQYFGPGTRLTVL.

The table lists this clonotype with a few counts. The chain uses TRBV7-9 and TRBJ1-1; D is ambiguous. Germline CDR1 SEHNR, CDR2 FQNEAQ (reference sequence). CDR3 length: 16 amino acids. V lost 5 bases and J 0 bases, leaving 16 bases between the germline ends. As DNA, the CDR3 is TGTGCCAGCAGCCCCCCGGTAGGGCCATTGAACACTGAAGCTTTCTTT. It yields the protein CASSPPVGPLNTEAFF. Filled out from reference TRBV7-9 and TRBJ1-1, the complete variable domain reads DTGVSQNPRHKITKRGQNVTFRCDPISEHNRLYWYRQTLGQGPEFLTYFQNEAQLEKSRLLSDRFSAERPKGSFSTLEIQRTEQGDSAMYLCASSPPVGPLNTEAFFGQGTRLTVV.